Listed below are T cell receptor beta chains from one sample, sequenced in a study of blood T cells in healthy people across ages. Via MiXCR, TCRdb re-called the 5' RACE reads, giving one row per CDR3 protein. The sample lists 1.8 million or so distinct CDR3 sequences, about two fifths occurring once. The source material was blood. The receptors originated from a human donor in good health. Each CDR3 is given with its conserved first and last residue. A D gene is named only where the DNA matches it firmly. Only part of the rows carry a size: once, few, many, or a class if the clone is expanded.

NA	NA	TRBV4-3	TRBJ2-3	TGCGCCAGCAGCCAAGTGGGTGTAATCCCAGATACGCAGTATTTT	CASSQVGVIPDTQYF
few	NA	TRBV6-5	TRBJ1-1	TGTGCCAGCAGTTACTCAGGCCAGGTTTATAGGAACACTGAAGCTTTCTTT	CASSYSGQVYRNTEAFF
NA	TRBD1	TRBV4-3	TRBJ2-1	TGCGCCAGCAGCCCCCGGTCGGGGACAGGGGGTCTCTTTGAGCAGTTCTTC	CASSPRSGTGGLFEQFF
NA	TRBD1	TRBV28	TRBJ2-7	TGTGCCAGTGACCGGGACAGGGGTATCAACGAGCAGTACTTC	CASDRDRGINEQYF
NA	TRBD1	TRBV20-1	TRBJ2-4	TGCAGTGCCCCGCCGGGACAGGAAAACCTAGCCAAAAACATTCAGTACTTC	CSAPPGQENLAKNIQYF
few	TRBD1	TRBV4-1	TRBJ2-1	TGCGCCAGCAGCCAACTTTGGGGGACAGGGTCAGGGGAGCAGTTCTTC	CASSQLWGTGSGEQFF
NA	NA	TRBV12-3/TRBV12-4	TRBJ1-5	TGTGCCAGCAGTTTGGAGGGGACGCTTCCCAATCAGCCCCAGCATTTT	CASSLEGTLPNQPQHF
NA	NA	TRBV7-9	TRBJ2-1	TGTGCCAGCAGCTTAGTAGGGCTAGATGAGCAGTTCTTC	CASSLVGLDEQFF
NA	TRBD1	TRBV18	TRBJ2-4	TGTGCCAGCTCAACAGGGGTTGGGGCCAAAAACATTCAGTACTTC	CASSTGVGAKNIQYF
few	TRBD1	TRBV4-3	TRBJ2-1	TGCGCCAGCAGCCAAGATCAGGCAGGGGGCAGTGAGCAGTTCTTC	CASSQDQAGGSEQFF
NA	NA	TRBV4-2	TRBJ1-5	TGTGCCAGCAGCCAAGAAGGCTACGAGCCCCAGCATTTT	CASSQEGYEPQHF
NA	NA	TRBV6-9	TRBJ1-2	TGTGCCAGGGGAAACAGGGACTATGGCTACACCTTC	CARGNRDYGYTF
few	TRBD1	TRBV6-2/TRBV6-3	TRBJ2-6	TGTGCCAGCAGTTATAGCCCGGGACAGGGGGCGCGTGGGGCCAACGTCCTGACTTTC	CASSYSPGQGARGANVLTF
many	NA	TRBV7-2	TRBJ2-5	TGCGCCAGCAGCCCGGAAAGAGAGACCCAGTACTTC	CASSPERETQYF
NA	NA	TRBV20-1	TRBJ1-2	TGCAGTGCTAGAGACATAATCCAATTAAACTATGGCTACACCTTC	CSARDIIQLNYGYTF
NA	TRBD2	TRBV20-1	TRBJ2-1	TGCAGTGCGCCCGGGACTAGCGGTGATACGGAGCAGTTCTTC	CSAPGTSGDTEQFF
few	NA	TRBV12-3/TRBV12-4	TRBJ1-5	TGTGCCAGCAGTAAAGGCGATCTGGGGAGCAATCAGCCCCAGCATTTT	CASSKGDLGSNQPQHF
NA	NA	TRBV27	TRBJ2-3	TGTGCCAGCAGTTTCATGGGGAGCGCAGATACGCAGTATTTT	CASSFMGSADTQYF
few	NA	TRBV10-3	TRBJ1-5	TGTGCCATCAGTGAGTCGCTCCAGCCCCAGCATTTT	CAISESLQPQHF
NA	TRBD2	TRBV28	TRBJ2-3	TGTGCCGGCAGACCCCCTAGCGGGGGGCCGGATACGCAGTATTTT	CAGRPPSGGPDTQYF
few	TRBD2	TRBV20-1	TRBJ2-5	TGCAGTGCTGATCTAGCGGGGGGGCCTAGAGAGACCCAGTACTTC	CSADLAGGPRETQYF
NA	TRBD1	TRBV7-2	TRBJ2-2	TGTGCCAGCAGCTCCGCAGGGGGAAGGGTCGGCACGGGGGAGCTGTTTTTT	CASSSAGGRVGTGELFF
NA	NA	TRBV7-2	TRBJ1-4	TGTGCCAGCAGCTACCGAGGCACGGATGAAAAACTGTTTTTT	CASSYRGTDEKLFF
NA	NA	TRBV18	TRBJ2-3	TGTGCCAGCTCACTCTATAGCGGCCAGGGGACCACAGATACGCAGTATTTT	CASSLYSGQGTTDTQYF
NA	NA	TRBV6-2/TRBV6-3	TRBJ2-1	TGTGCCAGCAAACCGGGACAAGTTTTCCACAATGAGCAGTTCTTC	CASKPGQVFHNEQFF
NA	TRBD1	TRBV5-1	TRBJ2-7	TGCGCCAGCAGAAAAGAAACAGGGGGCACGTCCTGCGAGCAGTACTTC	CASRKETGGTSCEQYF
NA	NA	TRBV7-2	TRBJ2-5	TGTGCCAGCAGCTTAGACGGGCGGGGGCCAGAGACCCAGTACTTC	CASSLDGRGPETQYF
NA	NA	TRBV29-1	TRBJ1-1	TGCAGCGTTGCAGGGTTGGGTGGGTCTGAAGCTTTCTTT	CSVAGLGGSEAFF
few	NA	TRBV28	TRBJ2-6	TGTGCCAGCAGTTGGGGCGGAGGGAACTCTGGGGCCAACGTCCTGACTTTC	CASSWGGGNSGANVLTF
few	NA	TRBV20-1	TRBJ2-1	TGCAGTGCTTCCGCGGGGACTTATTCCTACGAAGAGCAGTTCTTC	CSASAGTYSYEEQFF
few	TRBD2	TRBV7-3	TRBJ2-1	TGTGCCAGCAGCTTAACGCGGGGGGGGTACAATGAGCAGTTCTTC	CASSLTRGGYNEQFF
NA	NA	TRBV12-3/TRBV12-4	TRBJ1-5	TGTGCCAGCAGCCTTGACAGTTGGATTGAGGGCAATCAGCCCCAGCATTTT	CASSLDSWIEGNQPQHF
NA	NA	TRBV5-1	TRBJ2-1	TGCGCCAGCTCCCGGGAAGGGGGGGGTGAGCAGTTCTTC	CASSREGGGEQFF
few	TRBD2	TRBV24-1	TRBJ2-1	TGTGCCACCGGGGTAGCGGGGTCCGTTGGCAATGAGCAGTTCTTC	CATGVAGSVGNEQFF
NA	NA	TRBV28	TRBJ1-1	TGTGCCAGCAGTTTCCGCGGGGCGGACATCGGGGCTTTCTTT	CASSFRGADIGAFF
NA	NA	TRBV12-3/TRBV12-4	TRBJ2-3	TGTGCCAGCAGTCATTTGCGGGGATACACAGATACGCAGTATTTT	CASSHLRGYTDTQYF
few	TRBD1	TRBV28	TRBJ2-3	TGTGCCAGCAGTTTATCGACAGGGGATCTTACAGATACGCAGTATTTT	CASSLSTGDLTDTQYF
NA	NA	TRBV4-3	TRBJ2-5	TGCGCCAGCAGCCAAGTCCCTCGCCAAGAGACCCAGTACTTC	CASSQVPRQETQYF
NA	TRBD2	TRBV7-8	TRBJ2-1	TGTGCCAGCAGCTTACTTACCGGACTAGCGGGGGGCAATGAGCAGTTCTTC	CASSLLTGLAGGNEQFF
NA	NA	TRBV4-3	TRBJ2-1	TGCGCCAGCAGCCAAGATCGACTGGATGAGCAGTTCTTC	CASSQDRLDEQFF
many	TRBD1	TRBV29-1	TRBJ2-5	TGCAGCGTTGCCCTAAGCCTCGGACAGGGGCAAGAGACCCAGTACTTC	CSVALSLGQGQETQYF
NA	NA	TRBV6-2/TRBV6-3	TRBJ2-7	TGTGCCAGCATCTTCTCCGGGCTTAACTACGAGCAGTACTTC	CASIFSGLNYEQYF
few	NA	TRBV6-5	TRBJ2-7	TGTGCCAGCAGTTACCAAGGAATAGACGAGCAGTACTTC	CASSYQGIDEQYF
NA	NA	TRBV5-1	TRBJ2-1	TGCGCCAGCAGTCCTACACCCTGGACTTTCGCATCTAGCAATGAGCAGTTCTTC	CASSPTPWTFASSNEQFF
NA	NA	TRBV29-1	TRBJ2-7	TGCAGCGTTGAAAAGGGGCAGGGAAGTGGCTACGAGCAGTACTTC	CSVEKGQGSGYEQYF
NA	TRBD2	TRBV6-6	TRBJ2-7	TGTGCCAGCAGTTACCCCGGACTAGCGGGGGGCGAGCAGTACTTC	CASSYPGLAGGEQYF
many	TRBD1	TRBV7-3	TRBJ2-7	TGTGCCAGCAGCATCGCCGGGACAGGGAACTACGAGCAGTACTTC	CASSIAGTGNYEQYF
few	NA	TRBV6-6	TRBJ2-7	TGTGCCAGCAGTTGGGGCAGGGAGGACTACGAGCAGTACTTC	CASSWGREDYEQYF
few	NA	TRBV6-5	TRBJ2-7	TGTGCCAGCGGGCAGCATGTATACGAGCAGTACTTC	CASGQHVYEQYF
NA	NA	TRBV7-2	TRBJ2-4	TGTGCCAGCAGCTCCCGCACGCCTACAGGGTTAGGCAAAAACATTCAGTACTTC	CASSSRTPTGLGKNIQYF
NA	TRBD2	TRBV20-1	TRBJ2-1	TGCAGTGCTAGACTAGCGGGGATTAATGAGCAGTTCTTC	CSARLAGINEQFF
NA	NA	TRBV10-3	TRBJ1-2	TGTGCCATCCAAGGATTTAACTATGGCTACACCTTC	CAIQGFNYGYTF
few	NA	TRBV21-1	TRBJ1-1	TGTGCCAGCAGCAAAAGGGGGGTTGAAGCTTTCTTT	CASSKRGVEAFF
few	NA	TRBV12-3/TRBV12-4	TRBJ1-4	TGTGCCAGCAGTCCGCGACAAAATGAAAAACTGTTTTTT	CASSPRQNEKLFF
NA	NA	TRBV7-9	TRBJ1-1	TGTGCCAGCAGCTTAGTAGGAGGGAGGGCGGCTGAAGCTTTCTTT	CASSLVGGRAAEAFF
NA	NA	TRBV20-1	TRBJ1-5	TGCAGTGCCCTCAACGACGGTGCCCAGCATTTT	CSALNDGAQHF
NA	NA	TRBV6-6	TRBJ2-5	TGTGCCAGCACCAGCATCTTTGAGGAGACCCAGTACTTC	CASTSIFEETQYF
once	NA	TRBV4-3	TRBJ2-3	TGCGCCAGCAGCCAAGCGCGGGACCCAGGACGGATAGATACGCAGTATTTT	CASSQARDPGRIDTQYF